This T cell receptor (beta chain) was documented in a study of T cells after yellow fever vaccination. Researchers made TCR cDNA using 5'RACE template switching, and this step added a universal primer site and UMIs. One entry per CDR3 protein results from TCRdb running MiXCR on the 5' RACE reads. The table lists 85,000 to 100,000 distinct CDR3 sequences, around 5.8% of them singletons. Points from the study as a whole: Among primary-vaccination clones, most reappeared after the booster, at approximately 96% for CD4 and 88% for CD8.

On this clonotype itself: Its antigen is undetermined.

V lost 0 bases and J lost 4, with 17 bases in between. Germline-derived CDR1 and CDR2 are SGHRS and YFSETQ. The CDR3 runs to 17 residues. This sequence originates from a man between 18 and 35 years old who received the YFV17D yellow fever vaccine. The sample in question was CD8+ T cells sorted from PBMCs, obtained 10 days after the yellow fever booster vaccination. This chain connects TRBV5-1 to TRBJ2-1; D could derive from TRBD1 or TRBD2 (5 bases each). CDR3 in amino acids: CASSLGAGTEKYNEQFF. CDR3 coding DNA: TGCGCCAGCAGCTTGGGGGCCGGGACGGAAAAATACAATGAGCAGTTCTTC.